This T cell receptor beta chain came from a study of cytotoxic CD8 clonotypes in ibrutinib-treated CLL. On the study more broadly: Response samples followed a median 12 months of treatment, range 6 to 36.

The planned depth of sequencing spanned 1 in 200,000 to 1 in 1 million T cells. The protocol was immunoSEQ multiplex PCR, while the TCRdb copy is restricted to in-frame clones and leaves out a portion. The sample contains approximately 300,000 clones, just under 80% of which appear only once. A remark on this clone: The target antigen is unknown.

Overall study findings and caveats: Samples from sustained-remission and progressing patients were taken at different times. Public clonotypes, rarely seen, contracted or held steady on treatment.

This CDR3 comprises 14 residues. V dropped 6 bases and J dropped 3 bases, with 12 bases sitting between them. The sample consisted of PBMCs, taken before ibrutinib treatment. The J gene is TRBJ1-5, the V gene TRBV23-1, with D maybe TRBD1 (6 bases). TRBV23-1 is an ORF for which the function is uncertain. The TCR comes from a human donor with chronic lymphocytic leukemia. CDR3 protein: CASSLTGINQPQHF. The CDR3 region has the DNA TGCGCCAGCAGCCTAACAGGGATCAATCAGCCCCAGCATTTT.